The next 23 T cell receptor beta chains were all read from a single sample in a study of T cells after yellow fever vaccination. TCRdb recomputed calls from the 5' RACE reads with MiXCR, one row per CDR3 protein. The repertoire holds approximately 32,000 distinct CDR3 sequences, with roughly a tenth as singletons. This specimen was PBMCs, either bulk or a sorted T-cell subset (CD4+, CD8+, memory, or dextramer-sorted; not recorded which), taken less than 18 days after the first yellow fever vaccination. All receptors derive from a man younger than 30 who received the YFV17D yellow fever vaccine.

This clonotype was counted at least ten times. The CDR3 DNA follows: TGCGCCAGCAGCGAAGGAAGCGGGGGCAACGAGCAGTACTTC. It codes for CASSEGSGGNEQYF. The chain combines TRBV5-1 with TRBJ2-7, with 8 nucleotides matching TRBD2. The CDR3 spans 14 residues. Unmatched junction bases numbered 8, after V lost 4 bases and J lost 5 bases. Germline CDR1 reads SGHRS; CDR2 reads YFSETQ. Combining the CDR3 with reference TRBV5-1 and TRBJ2-7 gives the whole variable domain KAGVTQTPRYLIKTRGQQVTLSCSPISGHRSVSWYQQTPGQGLQFLFEYFSETQRNKGNFPGRFSGRQFSNSRSEMNVSTLELGDSALYLCASSEGSGGNEQYFGPGTRLTVT.

This clonotype was seen repeatedly, ten times or more. The V call is TRBV18, the J call TRBJ2-1, with unresolved D. The CDR3 extends over 14 amino acids. CDR1 and CDR2 (germline): KGHSH, LQKENI. V lost 1 base and J 10 bases, leaving 14 bases between the germline ends. The CDR3 loop reads CASSPQETGAEQFF. In DNA, the CDR3 is TGTGCCAGCTCACCACAGGAGACTGGCGCCGAGCAGTTCTTC.

This clonotype has at least ten counts. V gene TRBV2 combines with J gene TRBJ2-7, with 10 bases that match TRBD2. CDR3 size: 16 residues. Germline values: CDR1 SNHLY, CDR2 FYNNEI. The V segment lost 6 bases and the J segment 4 bases; nucleotides outside the gene matches: 12. The CDR3 loop reads CASSVLELAGSYEQYF. DNA of the CDR3: TGTGCCAGCAGCGTACTCGAACTAGCGGGGAGTTACGAGCAGTACTTC.

This clonotype was seen repeatedly, ten times or more. The chain links TRBV4-3 to TRBJ2-1; D perhaps matches TRBD2 (6 bases). V lost 0 bases to trimming and J lost 7 bases, with 22 bases between them. This CDR3 region has 18 residues. Germline loops: CDR1 LGHNA, CDR2 YSLEER. This chain's CDR3 is CASSQEHSGGALWNEQFF. Written as DNA, the CDR3 is TGCGCCAGCAGCCAAGAACATTCCGGGGGAGCCCTTTGGAATGAGCAGTTCTTC.

This clonotype has at least ten counts. The V and J genes are TRBV5-6 and TRBJ2-3; 9 bases match TRBD2. Trimming took 3 bases from V and 6 from J; bases not matched to a gene: 14. Germline lookup yields CDR1 SGHDT and CDR2 YYEEEE. The CDR3 covers 17 residues. CDR3 amino acids: CASSSGAQRGVVDTQYF. The DNA for the CDR3 is TGTGCCAGCAGCTCGGGAGCCCAGCGGGGGGTTGTTGATACGCAGTATTTT.

This clonotype was picked up many times. The chain couples TRBV20-1 to TRBJ2-3; TRBD2 might be the D (5 bases). In germline, CDR1 is DFQATT, CDR2 SNEGSKA (reference sequence). The CDR3 length is 13 residues. This chain's CDR3 is CRTAELFTDTQYF. CDR3 sequence (DNA): TGCAGAACAGCGGAACTTTTCACAGATACGCAGTATTTT.

To note about this clonotype: One base away lies a much larger clone, so this may be a sequencing read error. This sequence joins TRBV7-6 and TRBJ2-1, with D perhaps matching TRBD1 or TRBD2 (5 bases each). With 4 bases removed from V and 6 bases from J, the gap between germline ends came to 16 bases. The CDR3 runs 15 residues. Germline CDR1 is SGHVS and CDR2 is FNYEAQ. CDR3: CASSSPGSGINEQFF. For the CDR3, the DNA is TGTGCCAGCAGCTCACCAGGGTCGGGGATCAATGAGCAGTTCTTC. The full variable domain, in which reference TRBV7-6 and TRBJ2-1 provide the parts outside the CDR3, is GAGVSQSPRYKVTKRGQDVALRCDPISGHVSLYWYRQALGQGPEFLTYFNYEAQQDKSGLPNDRFSAERPEGSISTLTIQRTEQRDSAMYRCASSSPGSGINEQFFGPGTRLTVL.

Note on this clonotype: A read error is possible here, since a much larger clone lies one base away. This chain uses TRBV12-5 with TRBJ1-5; D uncertain. The CDR3 is made up of 17 amino acids. The germline V gene has CDR1 LGHNT and CDR2 FRNRAP. CDR3 nucleotides: TGTGCTAGTGGTTTCGCCGGGATCGGAGGCGGCAATCATCCCCAGCATTTT. Its translation is CASGFAGIGGGNHPQHF.

This clonotype was seen many times. This chain joins TRBV5-1 and TRBJ2-2, with 8 bases fitting TRBD1. The CDR3 is 16 residues long. Looked up from germline, CDR1 is SGHRS and CDR2 is YFSETQ. V lost 4 bases and J lost 5; bases outside the gene matches: 10. The CDR3: CASSPGQGLPTGELFF. CDR3 bases: TGCGCCAGCAGCCCAGGACAGGGACTCCCTACCGGGGAGCTGTTTTTT.

V and J are TRBV4-3 and TRBJ1-5; the D gene is possibly TRBD1 (6 bases). CDR3 size: 13 residues. Between the trimmed V and J ends, which lost 4 bases and 7 bases, there was a span of 11 bases. Germline CDR1 is LGHNA and CDR2 is YSLEER. This chain's CDR3 is CASSPRGTQPQHF. The CDR3 DNA follows: TGCGCCAGCAGCCCTAGGGGGACACAGCCCCAGCATTTT.

This clonotype has at least ten counts. The V gene is TRBV7-2, the J gene TRBJ2-3, with D hard to call. CDR1 is SGHTA, CDR2 FQGNSA, per germline. Trimming took off 6 bases at V and 4 bases at J, with 17 bases between the two ends. The CDR3 covers 15 residues. The chain's CDR3 is CASSPDWVSADTQYF. CDR3 coding DNA: TGTGCCAGCAGTCCTGACTGGGTGAGCGCAGATACGCAGTATTTT.

Points on this clonotype: A much larger clone differs from this one at a single base, so this may be a read error. The gene calls are TRBV3-1 and TRBJ2-3, with 7 bases identical to TRBD2. The CDR3 sequence is 14 residues long. Germline lookup yields CDR1 LGHDT and CDR2 YNNKEL (reference sequence). The CDR3 loop is CTSSLGLDGDTQYF. CDR3 nucleotides: TGTACCAGCAGCCTTGGACTAGACGGAGATACGCAGTATTTT.

At least ten counts were recorded for this clonotype. The chain recombines TRBV28 with TRBJ2-5; D not certain. Germline-derived CDR1 and CDR2 are MDHEN and SYDVKM. V was shortened by 6 bases and J by 7 bases, with 9 bases between the two germline ends. This CDR3 has 11 amino acids. The CDR3, as DNA: TGTGCCAGCAGCTCTATGGGGACCCAGTACTTC. It translates to CASSSMGTQYF.

This chain joins TRBV12-5 and TRBJ2-3; TRBD2 matches 7 bases. With 7 bases clipped from V and 6 bases from J, the junction kept 13 bases outside the gene matches. This CDR3 spans 15 amino acids. Germline values: CDR1 LGHNT, CDR2 FRNRAP. The CDR3 DNA is TGTGCTAGTGCCTATCGGGGGGAAGGGTGGGATACGCAGTATTTT. Its translation is CASAYRGEGWDTQYF.

This clonotype was seen ten or more times. V gene TRBV12-3 or TRBV12-4 combines with J gene TRBJ1-1; D perhaps matches TRBD1 (6 bases). The CDR3 loop spans 15 amino acids. The ends were cut back, 6 bases at V and 7 bases at J, with 21 bases in the middle. The CDR3 loop reads CASRPSGAPTGEAFF. The CDR3 bases are TGTGCCAGCAGGCCATCAGGGGCCCCGACGGGTGAAGCTTTCTTT.

A word on this clonotype: A read error may be the cause here, since a much bigger clone is one base away. This rearrangement joins TRBV4-1 to TRBJ2-3; D is possibly TRBD1 (6 bases). Germline lookup yields CDR1 MGHRA and CDR2 YSYEKL. Trimming took 5 bases from V and 2 from J, leaving 14 bases between them. The CDR3 loop spans 15 amino acids. CDR3 sequence reads: CASSSGELFTDTQYF. CDR3 DNA sequence: TGCGCCAGCAGCTCAGGGGAGCTGTTCACAGATACGCAGTATTTT.

This clonotype was counted many times. V is TRBV24-1 and J is TRBJ2-3; 14 positions match TRBD2. The CDR3 is made up of 19 amino acids. Per germline, CDR1 KGHDR and CDR2 SFDVKD. Losses at the gene ends were 2 bases for V and 2 bases for J; bases not matched to a gene: 8. The CDR3 reads CATSDSHGLAGGPTDTQYF. The DNA for the CDR3 is TGTGCCACCAGTGATTCGCATGGACTAGCGGGGGGCCCCACAGATACGCAGTATTTT.

At least ten counts were recorded for this clonotype. The J gene is TRBJ2-7, the V gene TRBV20-1; D gene uncertain. CDR3 length: 13 amino acids. Between the trimmed V and J ends, which lost 6 bases and 0 bases, there was a span of 12 bases. The germline V gene encodes CDR1 DFQATT and CDR2 SNEGSKA (reference sequence). CDR3 bases: TGCAGTGCCGCCAACACGATCTCCTACGAGCAGTACTTC. This codes for CSAANTISYEQYF.

The chain combines TRBV7-9 with TRBJ2-1; the match to TRBD2 covers 10 bases. Germline V gene lookup returns CDR1 SEHNR and CDR2 FQNEAQ (reference sequence). V gave up 2 bases and J gave up 2 bases; unmatched junction bases: 3. The CDR3 contains 16 residues. The CDR3 here is CASSLSLAGAYNEQFF. The CDR3 coding sequence is TGTGCCAGCAGCTTAAGCCTAGCGGGGGCCTACAATGAGCAGTTCTTC.

This clonotype has a count of ten or more. This chain connects TRBV3-1 to TRBJ1-1; D remains ambiguous. Between the trimmed V and J ends, which lost 4 bases and 4 bases, there was a span of 13 bases. CDR3 length: 14 amino acids. Germline assignment: CDR1 LGHDT and CDR2 YNNKEL (reference sequence). The CDR3 sequence is CASSRTPPGTEAFF. The CDR3 region has the DNA TGTGCCAGCAGCCGTACGCCGCCGGGCACTGAAGCTTTCTTT.

This clonotype was seen repeatedly, ten times or more. V usage is TRBV28 and J usage is TRBJ1-5; D is undetermined. CDR3 length: 12 amino acids. V was cut by 7 bases and J by 7 bases, with 11 bases left in between. CDR1 and CDR2 (germline): MDHEN, SYDVKM. This chain's CDR3 is CASNPTLQPQHF. Written as DNA, the CDR3 is TGTGCCAGCAACCCGACACTGCAGCCCCAGCATTTT.

This clonotype occurred many times. The chain couples TRBV5-1 to TRBJ2-3; no clear D gene. Germline V gene data show CDR1 as SGHRS and CDR2 as YFSETQ. This CDR3 contains 14 residues. V lost 2 bases, J lost 2 bases, and 9 bases lay in between. The CDR3 loop reads CASSFRQTTDTQYF. CDR3 bases: TGCGCCAGCAGCTTTAGGCAGACCACAGATACGCAGTATTTT.

There are many counts of this clonotype. This chain uses TRBV5-5 with TRBJ2-2; D not resolved. Between the trimmed V and J ends, which lost 1 base and 7 bases, there was a span of 5 bases. CDR1 SGHKS and CDR2 YYEKEE come from the germline V gene (reference sequence). CDR3 length equals 12 residues. The DNA for the CDR3 is TGTGCCAGCAGCTTGTATATCGGGGAGCTGTTTTTT. Encoded protein: CASSLYIGELFF. Full variable domain (outside the CDR3, taken from reference TRBV5-5 and TRBJ2-2): DAGVTQSPTHLIKTRGQQVTLRCSPISGHKSVSWYQQVLGQGPQFIFQYYEKEERGRGNFPDRFSARQFPNYSSELNVNALLLGDSALYLCASSLYIGELFFGEGSRLTVL.